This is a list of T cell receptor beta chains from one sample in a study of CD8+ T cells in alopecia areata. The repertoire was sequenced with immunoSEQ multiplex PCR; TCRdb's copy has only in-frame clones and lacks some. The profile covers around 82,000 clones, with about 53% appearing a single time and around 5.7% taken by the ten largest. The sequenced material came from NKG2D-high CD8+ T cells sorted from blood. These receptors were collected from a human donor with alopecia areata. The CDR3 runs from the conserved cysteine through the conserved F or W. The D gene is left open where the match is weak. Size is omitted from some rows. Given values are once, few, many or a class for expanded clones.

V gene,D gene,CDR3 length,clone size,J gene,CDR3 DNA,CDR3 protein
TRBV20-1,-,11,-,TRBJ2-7,TGCAGTGCCACCCGGTCAGTAGAGCAGTACTTC,CSATRSVEQYF
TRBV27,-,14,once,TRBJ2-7,TGTGCCAGCAGTTTAGGTGCCAACACCTACGAGCAGTACTTC,CASSLGANTYEQYF
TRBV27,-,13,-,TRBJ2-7,TGTGCCAGCAGTTCCCTAGACAACTACGAGCAGTACTTC,CASSSLDNYEQYF
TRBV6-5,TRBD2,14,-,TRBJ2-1,TGTGCCAGCAGCTCCAGGGAGGGTCAGAATGAGCAGTTCTTC,CASSSREGQNEQFF
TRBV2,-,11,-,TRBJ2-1,TGTGCCGGCCTATATTACAATGAGCAGTTCTTC,CAGLYYNEQFF
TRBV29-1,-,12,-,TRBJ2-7,TGCAGCGTTAGGACAGAAACCTACGAGCAGTACTTC,CSVRTETYEQYF
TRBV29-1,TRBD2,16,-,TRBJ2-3,TGCAGCGTTGACGGTGCGGGAGGCTCGCCCGCAGATACGCAGTATTTT,CSVDGAGGSPADTQYF
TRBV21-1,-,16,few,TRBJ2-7,TGTGCCAGCAGCAAATCCCCCCCGACAGGTTTTAGCGAGCAGTACTTC,CASSKSPPTGFSEQYF
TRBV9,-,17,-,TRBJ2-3,TGTGCCAGCAGCGTAGAACGTTATAGCGGTTCCACAGATACGCAGTATTTT,CASSVERYSGSTDTQYF
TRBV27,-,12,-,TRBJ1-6,TGTGCCAGCACCGACAGGCGGGGTCCCCTCCACTTT,CASTDRRGPLHF
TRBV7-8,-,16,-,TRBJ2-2,TGTGCCAGCAGCTTAATCCGGGACGCGCCTGCCGGGGAGCTGTTTTTT,CASSLIRDAPAGELFF
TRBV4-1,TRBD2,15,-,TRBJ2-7,TGCGCCAGCAGCCAGAAACTAGCGGGATCCTACGAGCAGTACTTC,CASSQKLAGSYEQYF
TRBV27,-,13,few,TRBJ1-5,TGTGCCAGCAGTCAGGGAGACAATCAGCCCCAGCATTTT,CASSQGDNQPQHF
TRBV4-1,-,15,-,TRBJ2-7,TGCGCCAGCAGGGACGAGGGGGGTGGCTCCTACGAGCAGTACTTC,CASRDEGGGSYEQYF
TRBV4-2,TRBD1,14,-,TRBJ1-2,TGTGCCAGCAGCCAAGGGACAGGCGCTGTGGGCTACACCTTC,CASSQGTGAVGYTF
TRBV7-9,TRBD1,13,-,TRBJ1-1,TGTGCCAGCGGGGACAGCCCTAACACTGAAGCTTTCTTT,CASGDSPNTEAFF
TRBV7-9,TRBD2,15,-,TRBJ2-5,TGTGCCAGCAGCTCACAGCGGGGGGACCAAGAGACCCAGTACTTC,CASSSQRGDQETQYF
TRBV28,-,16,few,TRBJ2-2,TGTGCCAGCAGTATGGACACGGAAATAAGGGCCGGGGAGCTGTTTTTT,CASSMDTEIRAGELFF
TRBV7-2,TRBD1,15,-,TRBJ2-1,TGTGCCAGCAGGCCACCGGGACAGCCAGCGAATGAGCAGTTCTTC,CASRPPGQPANEQFF
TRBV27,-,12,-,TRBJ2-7,TGTGCCAGCACTAGCGCCACCTACGAGCAGTACTTC,CASTSATYEQYF
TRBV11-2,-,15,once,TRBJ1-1,TGTGCCAGCAGCTACCAGGGAGGGGCGGACTCTGAAGCTTTCTTT,CASSYQGGADSEAFF
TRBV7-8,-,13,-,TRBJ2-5,TGTGCCAGCAGCTTAGCGGATCAAGAGACCCAGTACTTC,CASSLADQETQYF
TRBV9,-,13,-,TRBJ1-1,TGTGCCAGCAGCCCCTTGGGGAACACTGAAGCTTTCTTT,CASSPLGNTEAFF
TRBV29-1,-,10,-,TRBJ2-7,TGCAGCGTTGAAACCTACGAGCAGTACTTC,CSVETYEQYF
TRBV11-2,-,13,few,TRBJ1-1,TGTGCCAGCAGCTTAGCGGGGAACACTGAAGCTTTCTTT,CASSLAGNTEAFF
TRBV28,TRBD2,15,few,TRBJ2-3,TGTGCCATACGGGGGGGAGTCAGGCGAGAGGGTACGCAGTATTTT,CAIRGGVRREGTQYF
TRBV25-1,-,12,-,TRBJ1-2,TGTGCCATGCCGCTGTTTTACTATGGCTACACCTTC,CAMPLFYYGYTF